This T cell receptor beta chain was observed in a study of a mutant IDH1 vaccine in newly diagnosed glioma. Findings of the study overall: Seemingly, top peripheral T cell clonotype changes bore no relation to pseudoprogression.

Time point defined: week 11, during vaccination. Mutant IDH1 20-mer peptide, at 300 ug, made up each vaccine dose, with topical imiquimod. There are a few counts of this clone. Its antigen remains unidentified. Produced via immunoSEQ multiplex PCR; TCRdb's table is partial and in-frame only. The table records roughly 120,000 clones, around three quarters of them present only once. Source: PBMCs, taken from a glioma patient whose treatment included an IDH1 peptide vaccine. This sequence was found in a man aged 40-49 years with glioma.

In nucleotides, the CDR3 is TGTGCCAGCAGTATGACACAAGCGGGTGAAAAACTGTTTTTT. It is translated as CASSMTQAGEKLFF. This chain uses TRBV6-1 with TRBJ1-4; D unclear. CDR3 length: 14 amino acids. Trimming stripped 5 bases from V and 7 bases from J, with 14 bases between. Looked up from germline, CDR1 is MNHNS and CDR2 is SASEGT.